This T cell receptor (beta chain) was recovered during a study of OX40 agonist ivuxolimab in advanced cancers. In the study overall: Ivuxolimab, which is an agonistic anti-OX40 (CD134) antibody, was administered to the patients. Intravenous ivuxolimab was administered to patients every 2 weeks at 0.01 to 10 mg/kg.

Details on this clone: What it binds is unknown.

This CDR3 is 12 amino acids long. V was clipped by 11 bases and J by 6 bases, with 14 bases between them. Germline V gene lookup returns CDR1 MDHEN and CDR2 SYDVKM. General study results and limits: Among expanded peripheral T cells, antigen specificity went undetermined. In the 0.1 to 3.0 mg/kg range, CD4+ and CD8+ blood T cells had expanded clonally by week 6.

The assay was immunoSEQ multiplex PCR, and TCRdb's table has in-frame clones only and misses some. The table records some 61,000 clones, roughly 88% of them present only once. The chain recombines TRBV28 with TRBJ1-5; TRBD1 might be the D (6 bases). The starting material was CD4+ or CD8+ T cells sorted from blood, obtained in a trial of the OX40 agonist ivuxolimab. This clonotype was obtained from an adult with an advanced solid tumor such as melanoma, head and neck, liver or kidney cancer. CDR3 coding DNA: TGTGCCGGAAGGGGGAGTGGTCAGCCCCAGCATTTT. It yields the protein CAGRGSGQPQHF.